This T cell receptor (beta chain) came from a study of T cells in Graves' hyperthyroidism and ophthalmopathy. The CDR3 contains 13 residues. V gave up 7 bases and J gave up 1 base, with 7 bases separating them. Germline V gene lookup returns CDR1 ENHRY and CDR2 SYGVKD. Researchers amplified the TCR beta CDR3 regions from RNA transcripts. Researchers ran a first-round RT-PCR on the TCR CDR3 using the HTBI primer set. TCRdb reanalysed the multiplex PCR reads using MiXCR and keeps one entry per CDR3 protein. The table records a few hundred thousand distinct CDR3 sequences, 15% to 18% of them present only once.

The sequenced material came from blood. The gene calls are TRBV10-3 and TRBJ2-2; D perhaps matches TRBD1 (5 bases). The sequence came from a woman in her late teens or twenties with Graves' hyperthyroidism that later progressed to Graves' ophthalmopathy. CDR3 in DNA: TGTGCCATCACGGACAAGAACACCGGGGAGCTGTTTTTT. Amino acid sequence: CAITDKNTGELFF.